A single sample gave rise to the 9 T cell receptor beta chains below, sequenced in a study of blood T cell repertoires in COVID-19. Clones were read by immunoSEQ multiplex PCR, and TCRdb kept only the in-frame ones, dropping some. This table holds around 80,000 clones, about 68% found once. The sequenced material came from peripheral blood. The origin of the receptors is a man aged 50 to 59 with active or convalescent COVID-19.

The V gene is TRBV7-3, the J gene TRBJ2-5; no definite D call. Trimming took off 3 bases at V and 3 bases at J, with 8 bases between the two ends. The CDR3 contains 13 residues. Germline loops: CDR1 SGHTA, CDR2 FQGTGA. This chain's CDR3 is CASSFSGKETQYF. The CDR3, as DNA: TGTGCCAGCAGCTTCTCCGGTAAAGAGACCCAGTACTTC.

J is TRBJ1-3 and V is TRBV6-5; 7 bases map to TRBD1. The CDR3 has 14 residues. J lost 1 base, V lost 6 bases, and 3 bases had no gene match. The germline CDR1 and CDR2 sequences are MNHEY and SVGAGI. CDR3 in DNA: TGTGCCAGCAGACAACAGGGGTCTGGAAACACCATATATTTT. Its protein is CASRQQGSGNTIYF.

CDR3 protein: CASSRIATGGQPQHF. DNA of the CDR3: TGTGCCAGTAGTCGTATCGCGACAGGCGGTCAGCCCCAGCATTTT. The V and J genes are TRBV19 and TRBJ1-5, with D possibly being TRBD1 (6 bases). Germline V gives CDR1 LNHDA, CDR2 SQIVND (reference sequence). V lost 5 bases and J 6 bases, leaving 17 bases between the germline ends. The CDR3 has 15 residues.

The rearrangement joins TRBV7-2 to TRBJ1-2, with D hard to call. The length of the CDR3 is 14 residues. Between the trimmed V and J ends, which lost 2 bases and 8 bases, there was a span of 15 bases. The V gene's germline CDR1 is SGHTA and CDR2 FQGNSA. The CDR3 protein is CASSLNAGERGYTF. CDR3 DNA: TGTGCCAGCAGCTTAAACGCGGGAGAACGAGGCTACACCTTC.

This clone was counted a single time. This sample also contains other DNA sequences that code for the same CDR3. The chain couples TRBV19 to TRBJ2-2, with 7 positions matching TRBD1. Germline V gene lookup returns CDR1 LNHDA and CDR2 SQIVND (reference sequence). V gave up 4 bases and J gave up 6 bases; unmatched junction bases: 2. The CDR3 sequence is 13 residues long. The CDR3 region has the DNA TGTGCCAGTAGTACTCAGGGGGCCGGGGAGCTGTTTTTT. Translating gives CASSTQGAGELFF.

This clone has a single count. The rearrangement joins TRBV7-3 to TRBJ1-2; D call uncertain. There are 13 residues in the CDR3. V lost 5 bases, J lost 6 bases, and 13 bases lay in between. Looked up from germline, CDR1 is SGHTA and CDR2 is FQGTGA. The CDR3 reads CASSVPGGDGYTF. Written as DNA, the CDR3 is TGTGCCAGCAGCGTACCCGGAGGCGATGGCTACACCTTC.

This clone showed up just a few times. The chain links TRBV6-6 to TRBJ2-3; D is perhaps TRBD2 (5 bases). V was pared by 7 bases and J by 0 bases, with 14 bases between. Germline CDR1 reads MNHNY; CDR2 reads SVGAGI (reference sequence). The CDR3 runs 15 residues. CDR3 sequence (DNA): TGTGCCAGCACCCTACGCGGGTCGAGCACAGATACGCAGTATTTT. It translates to CASTLRGSSTDTQYF.

For the CDR3, the DNA is TGTGCCACCAGTGAAGGAGCTACTCGTCTCAATCAGCCCCAGCATTTT. Amino acid sequence: CATSEGATRLNQPQHF. The chain has TRBV24-1 and TRBJ1-5; no definite D call. V lost 4 bases to trimming and J lost 3 bases, with 15 bases between them. The CDR3 is made up of 16 amino acids. In germline, CDR1 is KGHDR, CDR2 SFDVKD.

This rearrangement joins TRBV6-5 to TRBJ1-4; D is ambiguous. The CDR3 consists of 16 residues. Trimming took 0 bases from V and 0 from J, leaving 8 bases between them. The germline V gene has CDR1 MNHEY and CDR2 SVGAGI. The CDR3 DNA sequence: TGTGCCAGCAGTTACTCGAGGACTGCAACTAATGAAAAACTGTTTTTT. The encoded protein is CASSYSRTATNEKLFF.